This TCR beta chain derives from a study of blood T cell repertoires in COVID-19. V lost 1 base, J lost 4 bases, and 9 bases lay in between. The germline gives CDR1 SEHNR, CDR2 FQNEAQ (reference sequence). CDR3 length: 14 amino acids. Libraries were prepared by immunoSEQ multiplex PCR; TCRdb keeps only in-frame clonotypes and omits some of them. The top ten clones hold roughly 15% of a sample with about 150,000 clones, 80% to 90% of them seen once. Source material: peripheral blood. The TCR comes from a woman aged 40 to 50 with acute or convalescent COVID-19. The chain employs TRBV7-9 and TRBJ2-3, with TRBD1 as a possible D gene (6 bases). CDR3 in amino acids: CASSLVGAADTQYF. Here the CDR3 DNA reads TGTGCCAGCAGCTTAGTGGGGGCGGCAGATACGCAGTATTTT.